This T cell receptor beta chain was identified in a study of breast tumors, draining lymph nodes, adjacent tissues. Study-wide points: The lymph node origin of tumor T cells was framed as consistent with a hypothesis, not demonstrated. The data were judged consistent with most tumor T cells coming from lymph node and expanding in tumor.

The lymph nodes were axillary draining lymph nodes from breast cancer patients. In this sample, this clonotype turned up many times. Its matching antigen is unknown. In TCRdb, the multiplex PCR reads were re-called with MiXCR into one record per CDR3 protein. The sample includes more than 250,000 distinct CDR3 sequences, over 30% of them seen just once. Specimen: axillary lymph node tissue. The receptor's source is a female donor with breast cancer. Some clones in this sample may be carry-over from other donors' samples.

The CDR3 DNA is TGTGCCAGCAGCCCTGGGACAGGGAGGGAGACCCAGTACTTC. It specifies CASSPGTGRETQYF. The chain is built from TRBV11-3 and TRBJ2-5; 9 bases align to TRBD1. Germline lookup yields CDR1 SGHNT and CDR2 YENEEA. CDR3 length: 14 residues. The V and J ends lost 5 bases and 5 bases, in that order; junction bases with no gene match: 6.